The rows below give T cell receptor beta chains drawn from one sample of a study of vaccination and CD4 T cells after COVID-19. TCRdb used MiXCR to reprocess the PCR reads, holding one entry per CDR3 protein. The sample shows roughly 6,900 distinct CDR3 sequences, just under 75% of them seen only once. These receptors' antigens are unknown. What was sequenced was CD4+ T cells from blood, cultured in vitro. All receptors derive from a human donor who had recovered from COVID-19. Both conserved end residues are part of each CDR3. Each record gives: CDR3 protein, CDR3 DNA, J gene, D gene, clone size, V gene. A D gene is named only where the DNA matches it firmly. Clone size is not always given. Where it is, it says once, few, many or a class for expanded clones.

CASTPTGRGNQPQHF,TGTGCCAGCACCCCGACAGGGAGAGGCAATCAGCCCCAGCATTTT,TRBJ1-5,TRBD1,NA,TRBV28
CASSYVGGRNQPQHF,TGTGCCAGCAGTTATGTCGGGGGGAGAAATCAGCCCCAGCATTTT,TRBJ1-5,NA,NA,TRBV6-2/TRBV6-3
CASSADLNTEAFF,TGTGCCAGCAGCGCCGACCTGAACACTGAAGCTTTCTTT,TRBJ1-1,NA,NA,TRBV7-6
CASRPGGTGNNSPLHF,TGTGCCAGCAGACCCGGCGGGACAGGGAATAATTCACCCCTCCACTTT,TRBJ1-6,TRBD1,NA,TRBV12-3/TRBV12-4
CSAHRGNGYTF,TGCAGTGCTCACAGGGGAAATGGCTACACCTTC,TRBJ1-2,TRBD1,NA,TRBV20-1
CATSDFPGESAGYTF,TGTGCCACCAGTGATTTTCCAGGGGAATCAGCCGGCTACACCTTC,TRBJ1-2,NA,NA,TRBV24-1
CATSDPRTSGRETQYF,TGTGCCACCAGTGATCCGCGGACTAGCGGGAGGGAGACCCAGTACTTC,TRBJ2-5,TRBD2,NA,TRBV24-1
CASSLALAGYQETQYF,TGTGCCAGCAGCTTAGCGCTAGCGGGATACCAAGAGACCCAGTACTTC,TRBJ2-5,TRBD2,NA,TRBV7-8
CASSKADARQGADGYTF,TGTGCCAGCAGCAAGGCAGACGCAAGACAGGGCGCCGATGGCTACACCTTC,TRBJ1-2,TRBD1,NA,TRBV6-1
CASSFGGQGQPQHF,TGTGCCAGCAGCTTTGGGGGGCAAGGACAGCCCCAGCATTTT,TRBJ1-5,NA,NA,TRBV7-2
CASSLALPSGQGTQYF,TGTGCCAGCAGCTTAGCCCTGCCTAGCGGGCAGGGGACCCAGTACTTC,TRBJ2-5,TRBD2,NA,TRBV7-2
CASSSQGAHTEAFF,TGTGCCAGCAGCTCTCAGGGGGCTCACACTGAAGCTTTCTTT,TRBJ1-1,TRBD1,few,TRBV7-9
CASSLGLRGAGYGYTF,TGTGCCAGCAGCTTAGGGCTTAGGGGGGCGGGATATGGCTACACCTTC,TRBJ1-2,NA,NA,TRBV7-2
CASSYSIPGQGPYEQYF,TGTGCCAGCAGTTACTCGATACCGGGACAGGGTCCCTACGAGCAGTACTTC,TRBJ2-7,TRBD1,NA,TRBV6-5
CATSIGLGNEKLFF,TGTGCCACCAGCATTGGACTGGGGAATGAAAAACTGTTTTTT,TRBJ1-4,NA,NA,TRBV15
CAIRPGQGDTIYF,TGTGCCATCAGGCCGGGACAGGGAGACACCATATATTTT,TRBJ1-3,TRBD1,NA,TRBV10-3
CASSYSPPGTGLYNEQFF,TGTGCCAGCAGTTACTCTCCTCCCGGGACAGGGCTTTACAATGAGCAGTTCTTC,TRBJ2-1,TRBD1,NA,TRBV6-2/TRBV6-3
CSARDLTGDGYTF,TGCAGTGCTAGAGATTTGACAGGGGATGGCTACACCTTC,TRBJ1-2,TRBD1,medium-sized,TRBV20-1
CASSETGVGYGYTF,TGTGCCAGCAGTGAGACAGGGGTAGGATATGGCTACACCTTC,TRBJ1-2,TRBD1,NA,TRBV12-3/TRBV12-4
CASSDLSGEETQYF,TGTGCCAGCAGTGACCTTAGCGGTGAGGAGACCCAGTACTTC,TRBJ2-5,NA,NA,TRBV6-2/TRBV6-3
CSAPRREGTNEQFF,TGCAGTGCCCCCCGGCGGGAGGGGACCAATGAGCAGTTCTTC,TRBJ2-1,TRBD2,NA,TRBV20-1
CASTAPGGNYGYTF,TGCGCCAGCACCGCCCCAGGTGGAAACTATGGCTACACCTTC,TRBJ1-2,NA,NA,TRBV4-1
CASSPPWGGTEAFF,TGTGCCAGCAGCCCACCGTGGGGTGGCACTGAAGCTTTCTTT,TRBJ1-1,NA,NA,TRBV11-2
CASSYRRGSGGYTF,TGTGCCAGCAGTTACCGCAGGGGGAGTGGCGGCTACACCTTC,TRBJ1-2,TRBD1,once,TRBV6-5
CASSPREGGDSPLHF,TGCGCCAGCAGCCCGCGGGAGGGCGGGGATTCACCCCTCCACTTT,TRBJ1-6,NA,NA,TRBV5-1
CASSRAGGTEAFF,TGTGCCAGCAGTAGGGCGGGCGGCACTGAAGCTTTCTTT,TRBJ1-1,NA,NA,TRBV6-1
CATSREVGPERGYGYTF,TGTGCCACCAGCAGAGAAGTTGGGCCAGAACGGGGCTATGGCTACACCTTC,TRBJ1-2,NA,few,TRBV15
CASSEGGVIYEQYF,TGTGCCAGCAGTGAAGGCGGCGTAATCTACGAGCAGTACTTC,TRBJ2-7,NA,NA,TRBV25-1
CASSPIGTGGQETQYF,TGTGCCAGCAGCCCTATCGGGACAGGGGGCCAAGAGACCCAGTACTTC,TRBJ2-5,TRBD1,once,TRBV6-2/TRBV6-3
CASRTPHRVRGNEQFF,TGTGCCAGTAGGACCCCTCATAGGGTCAGGGGCAATGAGCAGTTCTTC,TRBJ2-1,NA,NA,TRBV19
CASTREGEGYTF,TGTGCCAGTACGCGGGAAGGAGAAGGCTACACCTTC,TRBJ1-2,NA,NA,TRBV24-1
CASSGGLATDTQYF,TGTGCCAGCAGCGGGGGACTAGCGACAGATACGCAGTATTTT,TRBJ2-3,TRBD2,NA,TRBV5-4
CASSDKGPSGYNEQFF,TGTGCCAGCAGCGACAAAGGTCCCAGCGGTTACAATGAGCAGTTCTTC,TRBJ2-1,NA,NA,TRBV7-3
CASSFSSGVFGEQFF,TGTGCCAGCAGTTTCTCTAGCGGGGTATTTGGTGAGCAGTTCTTC,TRBJ2-1,TRBD2,NA,TRBV27
CATHRGGGMGETQYF,TGTGCCACCCATCGCGGGGGGGGGATGGGAGAGACCCAGTACTTC,TRBJ2-5,TRBD2,NA,TRBV10-3
CASSQGSSYEQYF,TGTGCCAGCAGTCAGGGGAGCTCCTACGAGCAGTACTTC,TRBJ2-7,NA,NA,TRBV2
CSASRGYSYEQYF,TGCAGTGCTAGTCGCGGGTACTCCTACGAGCAGTACTTC,TRBJ2-7,NA,NA,TRBV20-1
CASTPPGGYYGYTF,TGTGCCAGCACCCCCCCCGGGGGCTACTATGGCTACACCTTC,TRBJ1-2,NA,NA,TRBV9
CASSFRTGSSSPLHF,TGTGCCAGCAGCTTCAGGACAGGGTCGAGTTCACCCCTCCACTTT,TRBJ1-6,TRBD1,NA,TRBV7-2
CASSQGYTGWGYTF,TGTGCCAGCAGCCAGGGTTACACCGGTTGGGGCTACACCTTC,TRBJ1-2,NA,NA,TRBV6-2/TRBV6-3
CAWESIGNTEAFF,TGTGCCTGGGAAAGCATAGGGAACACTGAAGCTTTCTTT,TRBJ1-1,NA,NA,TRBV30
CSALMVTPGTGELFF,TGCAGTGCCCTCATGGTTACCCCGGGAACCGGGGAGCTGTTTTTT,TRBJ2-2,NA,NA,TRBV20-1
CASSSPTGTINNEQFF,TGTGCCAGCAGCTCTCCGACCGGGACGATAAACAATGAGCAGTTCTTC,TRBJ2-1,NA,medium-sized,TRBV5-4
CASRLQGCTEAFF,TGTGCCAGCAGATTACAGGGCTGCACTGAAGCTTTCTTT,TRBJ1-1,NA,NA,TRBV7-6
CASSLSFGGPNYGYTF,TGTGCCAGCAGTCTCTCCTTTGGGGGACCTAACTATGGCTACACCTTC,TRBJ1-2,NA,NA,TRBV6-1
CATSRESWQGGYSPLHF,TGTGCCACCAGCAGAGAATCTTGGCAGGGTGGTTACTCACCCCTCCACTTT,TRBJ1-6,NA,few,TRBV15
CASSGQAGPGANVLTF,TGTGCCAGCAGTGGTCAGGCAGGGCCTGGGGCCAACGTCCTGACTTTC,TRBJ2-6,NA,NA,TRBV2
CASSLYSGQGRNYGYTF,TGTGCCAGTAGTCTCTATTCCGGACAGGGGCGTAACTATGGCTACACCTTC,TRBJ1-2,TRBD1,NA,TRBV19
CASRRGNSPLHF,TGTGCCAGCAGAAGAGGGAATTCACCCCTCCACTTT,TRBJ1-6,NA,few,TRBV28
CASSIEAVRTYEQYF,TGTGCCAGTAGTATAGAGGCGGTTAGAACCTACGAGCAGTACTTC,TRBJ2-7,NA,NA,TRBV19
CASSYGQTYNSPLHF,TGTGCCAGCAGTTACGGCCAGACCTATAATTCACCCCTCCACTTT,TRBJ1-6,NA,few,TRBV6-2/TRBV6-3
CACTGNEQFF,TGTGCCTGCACAGGGAATGAGCAGTTCTTC,TRBJ2-1,NA,NA,TRBV30
CASSFLSGTEAFF,TGTGCCAGCAGCTTCCTATCGGGCACTGAAGCTTTCTTT,TRBJ1-1,NA,hyperexpanded,TRBV5-4
CASSFLMNSPLHF,TGCGCCAGCAGCTTCTTAATGAATTCACCCCTCCACTTT,TRBJ1-6,NA,once,TRBV5-1
CASSTFSSDRETQYFGPYGYTF,NA,TRBJ1-2,NA,NA,TRBV21-1
CASSYSYLNTEAFF,TGTGCCAGCAGTTACTCGTATTTGAACACTGAAGCTTTCTTT,TRBJ1-1,NA,NA,TRBV6-2/TRBV6-3
CASSIDEGMNTEAFF,TGTGCCAGTAGTATAGACGAGGGGATGAACACTGAAGCTTTCTTT,TRBJ1-1,NA,NA,TRBV19
CASSMGRVYQPQHF,TGTGCCAGTAGTATGGGGAGGGTCTATCAGCCCCAGCATTTT,TRBJ1-5,NA,NA,TRBV19
CASSPDSLGYGYTF,TGTGCCAGCAGCCCGGACAGCCTGGGCTATGGCTACACCTTC,TRBJ1-2,NA,NA,TRBV11-2